This T cell receptor (beta chain) was obtained from a study of OX40 agonist ivuxolimab in advanced cancers. Background for the entire study: The costimulatory receptor OX40 (CD134) was targeted by ivuxolimab, a fully human IgG2 agonistic monoclonal antibody. Patients were allowed to have had prior anti-PD-1, anti-PD-L1 or anti-CTLA-4 therapy, and around two fifths of the dose-escalation patients had been treated with checkpoint inhibitors. Intravenous ivuxolimab was administered to patients every 2 weeks at six dose levels: 0.01, 0.1, 0.3, 1.5, 3 and 10 mg/kg. Partial responses were achieved by three dose-escalation patients, of whom one had hepatocellular carcinoma and two had cutaneous melanoma. The paper describes the monotherapy dose-escalation part (N ≈ 49 patients) of the phase I trial of ivuxolimab. In the dose-escalation cohort, about four fifths of patients were male, and the mean age was around 60 years with a range of about 20 to 80. Peripheral TCRbeta sequencing was intended to test whether TCR sequence diversity was altered and clonal T-cell expansion was caused by ivuxolimab. Of the roughly 51 dose-escalation patients, hepatocellular carcinoma was present in approximately 20, melanoma in approximately 15, renal cell carcinoma in 9 and head and neck cancer in 9.

V is cut back by 3 bases and J by 1 base, with 3 bases in the junction unmatched. The CDR1 and CDR2 encoded by the germline V gene (reference sequence) are SGHNT and YYREEE. The CDR3, cysteine through phenylalanine, is 15 amino acids long. CDR3 DNA only is kept here, 45 bases in frame from base 1. Study-level results and caveats: In the 0.1-3.0 mg/kg groups, partial responders had among the lowest normalized peripheral clonal expansion, particularly in CD8+ T cells. Clonal expansion of both CD4+ and CD8+ blood T cells was observed from baseline to week 6 at doses 0.1 to 3.0 mg/kg. The antigen specificity of the clonally expanded peripheral T cells was not determined. Low levels of normalized T-cell clonal expansion were also seen in some patients who did not respond. After ivuxolimab, CD8+ T cells had more expanded clones than CD4+ T cells on average.

Concerning this clone: This clone's antigen is unknown. Qualities for individual bases were not recorded, and no much larger clone is one base off.

Patients with a history of autoimmune disease or receiving systemic immunosuppression were excluded from the trial. Peripheral blood for TCR sequencing was collected from all dose cohorts at baseline, on cycle 4 day 1, and on cycle 7 day 1. Samples came from an open-label, multicenter, first-in-human phase I dose-escalation trial of ivuxolimab. Adults with locally advanced or metastatic head and neck squamous cell, hepatocellular, melanoma or renal cell carcinoma were enrolled in the trial. CD4+ and CD8+ T cells were sorted separately from peripheral blood before TCR sequencing. For sequencing of the TCRbeta CDR3 region, genomic DNA was extracted from the sorted cells. TCRbeta CDR3 regions were sequenced using the immunoSEQ Assay. TCRdb holds this immuneACCESS table with in-frame rearrangements only. Some clones are missing; in checked studies, unresolved V genes explain under half, and the rest has no known cause. The sample includes about 64,000 clones, with approximately 80% observed a single time. The ten largest clones take up 0.95% to 1.5% of the sample.

Sequenced here: CD4+ or CD8+ T cells sorted from blood, sampled in a trial of the OX40 agonist ivuxolimab. This receptor was taken from an adult with an advanced solid tumor such as melanoma, head and neck, liver or kidney cancer. The chain joins TRBV5-4 to TRBJ2-3, and TRBD1 matches 9 of the central bases. The CDR3 corresponds to CASSYRTGGTDTQYF. The nucleotide sequence reads TGTGCCAGCAGCTACCGGACAGGGGGCACAGATACGCAGTATTTT.